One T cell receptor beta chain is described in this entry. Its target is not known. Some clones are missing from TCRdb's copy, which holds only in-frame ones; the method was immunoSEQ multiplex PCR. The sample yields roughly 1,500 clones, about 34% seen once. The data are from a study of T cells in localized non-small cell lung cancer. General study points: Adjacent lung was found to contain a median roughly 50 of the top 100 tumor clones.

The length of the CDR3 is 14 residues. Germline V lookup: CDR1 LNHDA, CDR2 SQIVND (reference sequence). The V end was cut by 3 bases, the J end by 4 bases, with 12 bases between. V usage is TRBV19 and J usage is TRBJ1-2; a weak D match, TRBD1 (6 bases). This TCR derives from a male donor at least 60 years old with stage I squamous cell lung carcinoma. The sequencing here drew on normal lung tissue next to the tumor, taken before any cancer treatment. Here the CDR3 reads CASSMNREGYGYTF. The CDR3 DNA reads TGTGCCAGTAGTATGAACAGGGAGGGCTATGGCTACACCTTC.